The following is a T cell receptor (beta chain) sequence with its context. What it binds is not known. This specimen belongs to a study of T cell clones after liver transplantation. Overall study: TCRbeta sequencing after a pre-transplant mixed lymphocyte reaction identified graft-donor-reactive clones, later tracked in post-transplant blood. Blood was drawn pre-transplant, before withdrawal, and after full or failed withdrawal. Study outcomes and limitations: Graft donor-reactive T cells may have migrated into the graft rather than being deleted. Low donor cell numbers restricted donor-reactive repertoire measurement in a couple of subjects.

TCRdb's copy holds only in-frame clones and misses some; the assay was immunoSEQ multiplex PCR. This sample has roughly 70,000 clones, with about four fifths found just once. The CDR3 is made up of 17 amino acids. CDR1 is SGHAT and CDR2 is FQNNGV in the germline V gene. With 5 bases clipped from V and 0 bases from J, the junction kept 5 bases outside the gene matches. Sequencing was performed on CD4+ T cells from blood, taken before liver transplant. This receptor was identified in a human donor who received a liver transplant. The rearrangement joins TRBV11-2 to TRBJ2-1, with 12 positions matching TRBD2. The CDR3 DNA reads as TGTGCCAGCAGCCCCGGACTAGCGGGAAGCTCCTACAATGAGCAGTTCTTC. Protein: CASSPGLAGSSYNEQFF.